This T cell receptor (beta chain) was sequenced for a study of T cell responses to AZD1222 COVID-19 vaccine. Overall study results and limits: Spike was spanned by vaccine-associated CD4 TCRs, which were dominant at 160-218 and 743-854. Spike-specific TCR breadth and depth rose after two AZD1222 doses. In a largely white British group with more females than males, clonal diversity was possibly underestimated. Recipients of AZD1222 seropositive at baseline numbered only 5 or 6.

Germline V lookup: CDR1 MDHEN, CDR2 SYDVKM. CDR3 length: 15 amino acids. J gave up 4 bases and V 5 bases, and 4 bases lay outside the gene matches. Clones were read by immunoSEQ multiplex PCR, and TCRdb kept only the in-frame ones, dropping some. The table lists over 80,000 clones, 85% to 90% of them singletons. Regarding this clone: The antigen is undetermined.

This specimen was peripheral blood, taken on day 0 of AZD1222 vaccination. V is TRBV28 and J is TRBJ2-2, with TRBD1 matching over 10 bases. The clonotype originates from an adult in good health. CDR3 DNA sequence: TGTGCCAGCAGTCGGGACAGGGGAATCACCGGGGAGCTGTTTTTT. Encoded protein: CASSRDRGITGELFF.